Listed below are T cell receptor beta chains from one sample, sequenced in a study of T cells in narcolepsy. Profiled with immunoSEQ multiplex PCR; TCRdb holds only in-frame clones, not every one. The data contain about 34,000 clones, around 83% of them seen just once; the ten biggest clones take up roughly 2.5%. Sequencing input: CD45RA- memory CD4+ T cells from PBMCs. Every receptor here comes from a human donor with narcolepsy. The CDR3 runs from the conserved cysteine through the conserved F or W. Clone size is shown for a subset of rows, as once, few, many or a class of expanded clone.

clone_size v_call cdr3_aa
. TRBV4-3 CASSQVPAGISTDTQYF
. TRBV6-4 CARKPRRTSGRPLYYEQYF
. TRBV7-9 CASSLQRGALNYGYTF
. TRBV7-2 CASSPTSGTQETQYF
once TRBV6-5 CASRNLAVGRGELFF
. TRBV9 CASSDQDQGNTIYF
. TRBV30 CAWLGPTNTGELFF
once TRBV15 CATSNRVSYEQYF
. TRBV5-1 CASSLGRPGRMGDTQYF
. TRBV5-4 CASSLGGEQFF
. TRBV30 CAWSRPDGTSEGTDTQYF
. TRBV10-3 CAISERERPAGYGYTF
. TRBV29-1 CSAGILWNEQFF
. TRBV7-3 CAKTMAGYTF
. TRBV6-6 CASSNYGGTEAFF
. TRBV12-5 CASGLSGSNEQYF
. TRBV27 CASKGVYNSPLHF
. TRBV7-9 CASSLDGYGYTF
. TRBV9 CASSVGGWTDTQYF
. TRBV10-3 CAISGQGKDQPQHF
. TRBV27 CASSPTGPVYEQYF
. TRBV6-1 CASGGTVTDTQYF
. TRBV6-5 CASRVRDRDEQYF
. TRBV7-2 CASSLGRGANTGELFF
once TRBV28 CASSSSHNNRNQPQHF
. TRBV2 CASNVRGESGYTF
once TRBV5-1 CASSQGQGTGYTF
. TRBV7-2 CASSLGAWTAEAFF
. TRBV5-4 CASSSGGSNQPQHF
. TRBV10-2 CASSDFDRKETQYF
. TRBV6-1 CASSPAGYTYEQYF
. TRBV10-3 CAISESTASTDTQYF
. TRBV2 CASSVTRGLGTEAFF
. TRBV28 CASDGREKLFF
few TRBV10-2 CASSSGNTEAFF
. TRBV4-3 CASSQQVDKPYEQYF
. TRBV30 CACPRGRGYNEQFF
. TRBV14 CASSQLEWGGELFF
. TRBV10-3 CAIGGTEISGANVLTF
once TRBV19 CASTGPGAGELFF
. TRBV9 CASSPQTTGTGSSYNEQFF
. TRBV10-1 CASSENRGTEAFF